The entry below gives a single TCR beta chain sequence along with its context. Its cognate antigen is unknown. These data originate in a study of OX40 agonist ivuxolimab in advanced cancers. The study, taken as a whole, reports: Dose levels from 0.1 to 3.0 mg/kg saw CD4+ and CD8+ blood T cells expand clonally by week 6. Expanded clones were, on average, more numerous in CD8+ T cells than in CD4+.

V trimming: 4 bases; J trimming: 1 base; junction bases outside the gene matches: 4. CDR3 length equals 16 residues. Per the germline V gene, CDR1 is ENHRY and CDR2 is SYGVKD. Sequencing used immunoSEQ multiplex PCR; TCRdb keeps in-frame clones, though not all of them. The sample records around 140,000 clones, about 92% being singletons. This receptor was identified in an adult with an advanced solid tumor such as melanoma, head and neck, liver or kidney cancer. The sample was CD4+ or CD8+ T cells sorted from blood, taken in a trial of the OX40 agonist ivuxolimab. The chain recombines TRBV10-3 with TRBJ1-2; 12 bases align to TRBD1. The CDR3 sequence is CAISGDRGLLNYGYTF. CDR3 nucleotides: TGTGCCATCAGTGGGGACAGGGGGCTCCTTAACTATGGCTACACCTTC.